The T cell receptor (beta chain) described here comes from a study of blood T cell repertoires in COVID-19. The assay was immunoSEQ multiplex PCR, and TCRdb's table has in-frame clones only and misses some. The table includes tens of thousands of clones, around 94% detected once. Deletions cut 2 bases from V and 4 bases from J, with 12 bases between. This CDR3 has 15 residues. CDR1 is MNHEY, CDR2 SMNVEV, per germline (reference sequence). This clonotype was sampled from a woman aged 60 to 75 with active COVID-19. Sequencing was done on a sample of peripheral blood. The chain couples TRBV27 to TRBJ2-1, with D maybe TRBD1 (5 bases). The DNA for the CDR3 is TGTGCCAGCAGTTTAAAAGGGGTACCTTACAATGAGCAGTTCTTC. Translation: CASSLKGVPYNEQFF.